This T cell receptor (beta chain) came from a study of blood T cell repertoires in COVID-19. Germline V lookup: CDR1 MGHDK, CDR2 SYGVNS. V was pared by 2 bases and J by 2 bases, with 10 bases between. The CDR3 is made up of 15 amino acids. TCRdb's table, derived via immunoSEQ multiplex PCR, lists solely in-frame clones and lacks some. The sample records 57,000 or so clones, under 80% being singletons. J is TRBJ1-5 and V is TRBV25-1; D is possibly TRBD1 (5 bases). The sample taken for sequencing was peripheral blood. The receptor's source is a man in his sixties with acute or convalescent COVID-19. The CDR3 DNA sequence: TGTGCCAGCAGTGAACTAGGGGTAGGCAATCAGCCCCAGCATTTT. Protein product: CASSELGVGNQPQHF.